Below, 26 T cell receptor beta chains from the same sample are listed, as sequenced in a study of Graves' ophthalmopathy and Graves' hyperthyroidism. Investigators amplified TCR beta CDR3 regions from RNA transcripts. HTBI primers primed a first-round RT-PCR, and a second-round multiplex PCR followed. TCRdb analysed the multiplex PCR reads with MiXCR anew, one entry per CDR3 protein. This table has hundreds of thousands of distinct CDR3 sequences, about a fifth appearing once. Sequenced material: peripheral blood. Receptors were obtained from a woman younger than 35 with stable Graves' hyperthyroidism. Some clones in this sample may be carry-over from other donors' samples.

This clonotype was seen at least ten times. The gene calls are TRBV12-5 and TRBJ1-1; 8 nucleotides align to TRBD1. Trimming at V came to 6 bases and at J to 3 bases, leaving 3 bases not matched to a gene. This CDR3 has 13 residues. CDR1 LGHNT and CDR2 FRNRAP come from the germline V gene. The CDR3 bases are TGTGCTAGTGGACCGACAGGGGACACTGAAGCTTTCTTT. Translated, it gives CASGPTGDTEAFF.

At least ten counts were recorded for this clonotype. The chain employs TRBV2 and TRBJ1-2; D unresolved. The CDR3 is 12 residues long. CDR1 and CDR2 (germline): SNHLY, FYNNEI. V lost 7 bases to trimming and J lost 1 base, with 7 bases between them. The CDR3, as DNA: TGTGCCAGCACGGGTGATAACTATGGCTACACCTTC. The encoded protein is CASTGDNYGYTF.

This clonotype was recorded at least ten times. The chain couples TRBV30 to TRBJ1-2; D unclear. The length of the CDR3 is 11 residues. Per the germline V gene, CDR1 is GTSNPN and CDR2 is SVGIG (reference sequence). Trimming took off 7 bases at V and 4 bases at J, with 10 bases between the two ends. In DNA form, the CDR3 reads TGTGCCTTTGACGGATCCTATGGCTACACCTTC. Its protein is CAFDGSYGYTF.

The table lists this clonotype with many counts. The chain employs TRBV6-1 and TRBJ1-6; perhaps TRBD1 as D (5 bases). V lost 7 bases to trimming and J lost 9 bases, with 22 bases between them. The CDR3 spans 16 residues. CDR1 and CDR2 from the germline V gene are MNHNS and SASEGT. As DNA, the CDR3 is TGTGCCAGCACCGAAGGCGGCAGGGCGGGAGGTTCACCCCTCCACTTT. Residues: CASTEGGRAGGSPLHF.

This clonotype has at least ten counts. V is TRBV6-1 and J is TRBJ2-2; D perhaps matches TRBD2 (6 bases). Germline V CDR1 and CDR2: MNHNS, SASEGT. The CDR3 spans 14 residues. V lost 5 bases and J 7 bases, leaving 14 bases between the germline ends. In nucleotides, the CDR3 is TGTGCCAGCAGTCCCCGTTCTAGCGACGGGGAGCTGTTTTTT. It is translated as CASSPRSSDGELFF.

CDR3 sequence reads: CAIQTLTQGGGELFF. The CDR3 DNA sequence: TGTGCCATCCAGACGCTAACGCAGGGCGGCGGGGAGCTGTTTTTT. The gene calls are TRBV10-3 and TRBJ2-2; possibly TRBD1 for D (5 bases). The germline V and J ends were trimmed by 8 bases and 7 bases, with 20 bases remaining between them. This CDR3 has 15 amino acids. Germline V gene sequence: CDR1 ENHRY, CDR2 SYGVKD.

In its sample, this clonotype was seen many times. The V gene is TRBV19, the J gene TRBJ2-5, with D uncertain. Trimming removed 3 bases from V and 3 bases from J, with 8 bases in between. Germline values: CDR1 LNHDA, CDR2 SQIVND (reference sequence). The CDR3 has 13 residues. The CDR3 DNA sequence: TGTGCCAGTAGTATGCCCGCGAAAGAGACCCAGTACTTC. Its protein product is CASSMPAKETQYF.

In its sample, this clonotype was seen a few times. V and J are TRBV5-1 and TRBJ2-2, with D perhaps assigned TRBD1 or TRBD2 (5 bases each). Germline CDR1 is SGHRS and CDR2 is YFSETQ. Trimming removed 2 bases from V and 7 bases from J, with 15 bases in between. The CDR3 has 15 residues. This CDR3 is CASSFTQDRGGELFF. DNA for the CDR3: TGCGCCAGCAGCTTCACACAGGATCGGGGCGGGGAGCTGTTTTTT.

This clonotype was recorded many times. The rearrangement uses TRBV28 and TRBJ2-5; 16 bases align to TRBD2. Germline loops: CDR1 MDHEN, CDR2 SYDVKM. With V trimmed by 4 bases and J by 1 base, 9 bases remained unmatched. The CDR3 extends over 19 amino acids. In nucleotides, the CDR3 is TGTGCCAGCAGTTCGCCCTCCGGGACTAGCGGGAGGGCCCAAGAGACCCAGTACTTC. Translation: CASSSPSGTSGRAQETQYF.

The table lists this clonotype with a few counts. The CDR3 bases are TGCAGCGCCGTAGGCTCGGGGATCGGCTACACCTTC. It encodes CSAVGSGIGYTF. The rearrangement joins TRBV29-1 to TRBJ1-2; D is unresolved. CDR3 length equals 12 residues. V was cut by 7 bases and J by 8 bases, with 17 bases left in between. Looked up from germline, CDR1 is SQVTM and CDR2 is ANQGSEA.

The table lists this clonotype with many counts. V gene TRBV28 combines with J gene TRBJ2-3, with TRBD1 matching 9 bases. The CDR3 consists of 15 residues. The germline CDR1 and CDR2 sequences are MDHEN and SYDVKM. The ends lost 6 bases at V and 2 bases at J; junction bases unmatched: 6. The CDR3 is CASRAGTGNTDTQYF. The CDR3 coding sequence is TGTGCCAGCAGGGCCGGGACAGGGAACACAGATACGCAGTATTTT.

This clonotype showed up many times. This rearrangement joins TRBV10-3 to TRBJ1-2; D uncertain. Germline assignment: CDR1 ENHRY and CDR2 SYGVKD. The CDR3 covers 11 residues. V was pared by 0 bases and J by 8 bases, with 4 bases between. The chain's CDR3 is CAISESEGYTF. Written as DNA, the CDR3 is TGTGCCATCAGTGAGTCAGAAGGCTACACCTTC.

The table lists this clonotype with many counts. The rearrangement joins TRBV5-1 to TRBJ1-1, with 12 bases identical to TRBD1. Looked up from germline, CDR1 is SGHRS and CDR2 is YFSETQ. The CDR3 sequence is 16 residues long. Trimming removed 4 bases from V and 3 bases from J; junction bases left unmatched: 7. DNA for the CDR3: TGCGCCAGCAGCACCCTCCGGGACAGGGGGCACACTGAAGCTTTCTTT. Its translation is CASSTLRDRGHTEAFF.

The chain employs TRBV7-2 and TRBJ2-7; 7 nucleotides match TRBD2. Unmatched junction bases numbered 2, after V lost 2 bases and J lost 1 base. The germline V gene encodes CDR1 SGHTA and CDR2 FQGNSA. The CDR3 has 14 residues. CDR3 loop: CASSLRRGSYEQYF. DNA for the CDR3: TGTGCCAGCAGCTTAAGGCGGGGGTCCTACGAGCAGTACTTC.

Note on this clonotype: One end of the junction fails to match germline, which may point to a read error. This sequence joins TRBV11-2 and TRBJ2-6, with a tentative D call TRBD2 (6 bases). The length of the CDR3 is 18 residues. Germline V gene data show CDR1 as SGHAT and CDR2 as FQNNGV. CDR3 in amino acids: CASSWRGVDGSGANVLAF. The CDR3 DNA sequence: TGTGCCAGCAGCTGGAGGGGAGTGGATGGCTCTGGGGCCAACGTCCTGGCTTTC.

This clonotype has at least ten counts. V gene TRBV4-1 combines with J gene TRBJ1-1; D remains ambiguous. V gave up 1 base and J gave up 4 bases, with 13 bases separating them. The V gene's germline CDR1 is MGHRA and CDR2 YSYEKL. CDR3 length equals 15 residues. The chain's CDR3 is CASSQADGSTTEAFF. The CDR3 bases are TGCGCCAGCAGCCAAGCCGACGGGTCGACCACTGAAGCTTTCTTT.

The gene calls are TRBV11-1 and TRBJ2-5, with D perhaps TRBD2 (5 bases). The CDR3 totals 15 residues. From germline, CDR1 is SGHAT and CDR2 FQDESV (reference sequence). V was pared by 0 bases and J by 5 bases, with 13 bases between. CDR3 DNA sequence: TGTGCCAGCAGCTTAGCGGGAGCGATAGTGGAGACCCAGTACTTC. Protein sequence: CASSLAGAIVETQYF.

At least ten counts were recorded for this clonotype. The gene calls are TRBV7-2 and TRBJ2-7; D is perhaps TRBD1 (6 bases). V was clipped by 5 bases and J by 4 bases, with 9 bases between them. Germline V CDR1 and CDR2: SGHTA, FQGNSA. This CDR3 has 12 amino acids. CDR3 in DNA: TGTGCCAGCAGCCACGACAGGTACGAGCAGTACTTC. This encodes CASSHDRYEQYF.

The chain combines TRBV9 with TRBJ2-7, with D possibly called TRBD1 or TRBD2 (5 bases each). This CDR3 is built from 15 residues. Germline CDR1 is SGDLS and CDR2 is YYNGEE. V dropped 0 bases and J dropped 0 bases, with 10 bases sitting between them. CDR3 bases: TGTGCCAGCAGCGTAGAGTGGGGGAGCTCCTACGAGCAGTACTTC. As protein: CASSVEWGSSYEQYF.

CDR3 nucleotide sequence: TGTGCCAGCACCGGGGTTGGACGCAGCAATCAGCCCCAGCATTTT. As protein: CASTGVGRSNQPQHF. The chain recombines TRBV28 with TRBJ1-5; D unresolved. V dropped 7 bases and J dropped 1 base, with 14 bases sitting between them. The germline CDR1 and CDR2 sequences are MDHEN and SYDVKM. The CDR3 totals 15 residues.

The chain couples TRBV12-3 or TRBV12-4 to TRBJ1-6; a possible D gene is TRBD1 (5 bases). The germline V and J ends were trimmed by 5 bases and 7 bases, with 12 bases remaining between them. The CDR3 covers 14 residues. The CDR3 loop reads CASSRPGGNSPLHF. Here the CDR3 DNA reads TGTGCCAGCAGTCGACCCGGGGGAAATTCACCCCTCCACTTT.

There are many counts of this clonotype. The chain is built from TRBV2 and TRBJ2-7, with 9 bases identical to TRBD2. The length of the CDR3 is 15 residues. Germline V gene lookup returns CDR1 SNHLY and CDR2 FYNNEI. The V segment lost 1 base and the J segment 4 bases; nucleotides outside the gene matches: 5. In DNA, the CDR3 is TGTGCCAGCAGTGAAGTTCGACTAGCGGTTTACGAGCAGTACTTC. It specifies CASSEVRLAVYEQYF.

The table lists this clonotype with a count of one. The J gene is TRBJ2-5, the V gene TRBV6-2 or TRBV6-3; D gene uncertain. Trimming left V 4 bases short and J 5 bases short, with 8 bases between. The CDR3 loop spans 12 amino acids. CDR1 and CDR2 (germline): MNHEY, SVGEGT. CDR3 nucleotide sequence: TGTGCCAGCAGTTCACACGCGGAGACCCAGTACTTC. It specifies CASSSHAETQYF.

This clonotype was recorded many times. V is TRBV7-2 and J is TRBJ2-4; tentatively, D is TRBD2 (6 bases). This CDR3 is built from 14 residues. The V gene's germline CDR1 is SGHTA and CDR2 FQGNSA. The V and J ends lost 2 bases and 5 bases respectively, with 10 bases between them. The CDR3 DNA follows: TGTGCCAGCAGCTTATCTTGGGGGGAAAACATTCAGTACTTC. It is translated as CASSLSWGENIQYF.

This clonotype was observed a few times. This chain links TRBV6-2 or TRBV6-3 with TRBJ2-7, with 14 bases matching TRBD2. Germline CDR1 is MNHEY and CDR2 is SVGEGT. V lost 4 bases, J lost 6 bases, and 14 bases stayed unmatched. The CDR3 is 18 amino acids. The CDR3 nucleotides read TGTGCCAGCAGTTCGGGACTAGCGGGAGCTACTCTCCTGGGCGAGCAGTACTTC. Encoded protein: CASSSGLAGATLLGEQYF.

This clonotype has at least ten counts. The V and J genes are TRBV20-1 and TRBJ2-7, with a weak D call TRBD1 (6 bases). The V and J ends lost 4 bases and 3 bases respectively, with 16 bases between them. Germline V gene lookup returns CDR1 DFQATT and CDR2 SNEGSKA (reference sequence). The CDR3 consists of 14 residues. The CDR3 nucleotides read TGCAGTGCTACAGGGGCCTTCAAGGGCTACGAGCAGTACTTC. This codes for CSATGAFKGYEQYF.